This T cell receptor (beta chain) was identified in a study of blood T cell repertoires in COVID-19. Study-wide background: T cells, B-cell-depleted T cells, or PBMCs supplied cDNA or gDNA.

V lost 3 bases to trimming and J lost 5 bases, with 7 bases between them. Germline assignment: CDR1 SNHLY and CDR2 FYNNEI. This CDR3 region has 12 residues. Using immunoSEQ multiplex PCR, the repertoire was profiled, and TCRdb retains in-frame clones only, with some absent. The sample contains under 350,000 clones, 86% of which appear only once. The TCR comes from a young man with active or convalescent COVID-19. The chain has TRBV2 and TRBJ2-5, with a possible D match to TRBD2 (5 bases). Sample: peripheral blood. The CDR3 DNA reads TGTGCCAGCAGTGACCCGGGGGAGACCCAGTACTTC. Its translation is CASSDPGETQYF. The entire variable domain, with the rest obtained from reference TRBV2 and TRBJ2-5, is as follows: EPEVTQTPSHQVTQMGQEVILRCVPISNHLYFYWYRQILGQKVEFLVSFYNNEISEKSEIFDDQFSVERPDGSNFTLKIRSTKLEDSAMYFCASSDPGETQYFGPGTRLLVL.